This TCR beta chain comes out of a study of shared clonotypes between healthy human individuals. Whole-study context: Participating donors consisted of a couple of women and three men aged 18 to 49. Per-donor plates numbered three CD4 naive, three CD4 memory, two CD8 naive and one CD8 memory. Study-level results: Sampling involved blood alone; tissue repertoires likely differ.

This clone was seen only once. Its antigen is not known. In the study's own analysis: ImmunoSEQ sequences covered only the junction and lacked quality scores; filtering therefore differed. Only in-frame clones appear in the TCRdb table, and some are missing; sequencing was by immunoSEQ multiplex PCR. That table gives V, J and clone size, and the DNA gave D and trimming. The sample lists roughly 1.4 million clones; less than 99% were seen once. The CDR3 extends over 13 amino acids. CDR1 WNHNN and CDR2 SYGVQD come from the germline V gene (reference sequence). The V gene lost 3 bases and the J gene lost 4 bases, with 9 bases spanning the gap.

The source is a man aged 25 to 45 in good health. This sequence joins TRBV10-1 and TRBJ1-1, with D hard to call. Sequencing was performed on naive CD4+ T cells sorted from blood. Subset described: CD45RA+ positively selected. The CDR3 DNA is TGCGCCAGCAGTGACGGGTTGGGCACTGAAGCTTTCTTT. Protein: CASSDGLGTEAFF.